This entry lists 6 T cell receptor beta chains sequenced from one sample in a study of blood T cell repertoires in COVID-19. Produced via immunoSEQ multiplex PCR; TCRdb's table is partial and in-frame only. The table shows approximately 150,000 clones, with around 88% occurring only once. Sequenced: peripheral blood. Receptor source: a human donor in a cohort sampled during active COVID-19.

The chain carries TRBV3-1 (or the pseudogene TRBV3-2) and TRBJ2-7, with TRBD2 matching 8 bases. V gave up 4 bases and J gave up 6 bases; unmatched junction bases: 11. This CDR3 region has 15 residues. Per the germline V gene, CDR1 is LGHDT and CDR2 is YNNKEL (reference sequence). CDR3 coding DNA: TGTGCCAGCAGCCGCCGGGAGGGCGGGATTGCCGAGCAGTACTTC. This gives the protein CASSRREGGIAEQYF.

For the CDR3, the DNA is TGCGCCAGCAGCTTGGTAAGGGCCAGGGGGCAAGAGACCCAGTACTTC. This translates into CASSLVRARGQETQYF. The chain employs TRBV5-1 and TRBJ2-5; 7 nucleotides line up with TRBD1. The germline gives CDR1 SGHRS, CDR2 YFSETQ. This CDR3 is 16 amino acids long. J lost 2 bases, V lost 0 bases, and 7 bases had no gene match.

The chain combines TRBV9 with TRBJ1-2; the match to TRBD1 covers 8 bases. CDR3 size: 16 residues. V was pared by 3 bases and J by 5 bases, with 12 bases of the junction left unmatched. Germline CDR1 is SGDLS and CDR2 is YYNGEE. Written as DNA, the CDR3 is TGTGCCAGCAGCGCCCCAAGACAGGGGCCGGGGTATGGCTACACCTTC. This encodes CASSAPRQGPGYGYTF.

The chain joins TRBV2 to TRBJ1-3, with a tentative D call TRBD1 (6 bases). Germline V gene sequence: CDR1 SNHLY, CDR2 FYNNEI. This CDR3 spans 16 amino acids. Between the trimmed V and J ends, which lost 6 bases and 4 bases, there was a span of 19 bases. The CDR3 loop reads CASRAGTNSGGNTIYF. The CDR3 DNA is TGTGCCAGCAGAGCCGGGACAAATTCAGGCGGAAACACCATATATTTT.

The gene calls are TRBV7-6 and TRBJ2-3; 8 nucleotides line up with TRBD2. V shed 1 base and J 0 bases; nucleotides not matched to a gene: 3. The germline gives CDR1 SGHVS, CDR2 FNYEAQ. This CDR3 has 16 amino acids. The DNA for the CDR3 is TGTGCCAGCAGCTTAGTCGGGGGGGGGAGCACAGATACGCAGTATTTT. It specifies CASSLVGGGSTDTQYF. The whole variable domain, remainder taken from reference TRBV7-6 and TRBJ2-3, is GAGVSQSPRYKVTKRGQDVALRCDPISGHVSLYWYRQALGQGPEFLTYFNYEAQQDKSGLPNDRFSAERPEGSISTLTIQRTEQRDSAMYRCASSLVGGGSTDTQYFGPGTRLTVL.

The chain combines TRBV7-2 with TRBJ2-2; 7 nucleotides line up with TRBD1. In germline, CDR1 is SGHTA, CDR2 FQGNSA. This CDR3 comprises 13 residues. V was clipped by 3 bases and J by 5 bases; unmatched bases: 0. The CDR3 nucleotides read TGTGCCAGCAGCTTGGGACAGACCGGGGAGCTGTTTTTT. This encodes CASSLGQTGELFF.